This is a list of T cell receptor beta chains from one sample in a study of STAT5B mutations in CD4+ large granular lymphocyte leukemia. The method was immunoSEQ multiplex PCR; TCRdb's version includes in-frame clones alone and lacks a portion of them. Of tens of thousands of clones in the sample, roughly 71% were seen once. Sequenced material: CD4+ T cells from blood buffy coats. Every receptor here comes from a human donor in good health. Each CDR3 is given with its conserved first and last residue. The D gene is left open where the match is weak. Only some rows state a clone size, as once, few, many or a class for expanded clones.

j_call | d_call | v_call | clone_size | cdr3_nt | cdr3_aa
TRBJ2-3 | TRBD2 | TRBV9 | once | TGTGCCAGCAGCGTACAGCGGGGGGGCGGAGACACGCAGTATTTT | CASSVQRGGGDTQYF
TRBJ1-2 | NA | TRBV20-1 | NA | TGCAGTGCAAGCAGACTGGGTGGCTACACCTTC | CSASRLGGYTF
TRBJ1-4 | NA | TRBV5-4 | once | TGTGCCAGCAGCTTGGCCCCGGGGCGAGGGGAAAAACTGTTTTTT | CASSLAPGRGEKLFF
TRBJ2-7 | NA | TRBV28 | NA | TGTGCCAGCAGATCCCCGTCAGGACTCTACGAGCAGTACTTC | CASRSPSGLYEQYF
TRBJ2-7 | NA | TRBV7-2 | few | TGTGCCAGCAGCTTAGCTGGGCAGGGCCTACCCTACGAGCAGTACTTC | CASSLAGQGLPYEQYF
TRBJ2-3 | NA | TRBV11-2 | NA | TGTGCCACTCGCAGGGCTACAGGCACAGATACGCAGTATTTT | CATRRATGTDTQYF
TRBJ1-6 | NA | TRBV30 | NA | TGTGCCTGGAGTCAAACTGGGAGGAGCTCCTATAATTCACCCCTCCACTTT | CAWSQTGRSSYNSPLHF
TRBJ1-3 | NA | TRBV6-5 | NA | TGTGCCAGCAGTTATGGAAACACCATATATTTT | CASSYGNTIYF
TRBJ2-2 | TRBD1 | TRBV7-8 | NA | TGTGCCAGCAGCTTAGGGGGGACAGGGCGGACCGGGGAGCTGTTTTTT | CASSLGGTGRTGELFF
TRBJ2-2 | TRBD1 | TRBV7-6 | NA | TGTGCCAGCAGCTTAGAGGGACAGGCCCTACGTGGGGAGCTGTTTTTT | CASSLEGQALRGELFF
TRBJ1-6 | NA | TRBV7-6 | NA | TGTGCCAGCAGCTTAGTAAGGGGAGACGTACACTCACCCCTCCACTTT | CASSLVRGDVHSPLHF
TRBJ2-7 | NA | TRBV10-1 | NA | TGCGCCAGCAGTCCGGGACACCCCTTCTACGAGCAGTACTTC | CASSPGHPFYEQYF
TRBJ2-5 | NA | TRBV30 | NA | TGTGCCTGGAGTGTACAACGGGGTGGGCAGTACTTC | CAWSVQRGGQYF
TRBJ1-2 | NA | TRBV29-1 | NA | TGCAGCGGGGGCTCGGACTATGGCTACACCTTC | CSGGSDYGYTF
TRBJ2-3 | TRBD2 | TRBV2 | NA | TGTGCCAGCAGTGAATGGCGGGGGGCCACAGATACGCAGTATTTT | CASSEWRGATDTQYF
TRBJ1-6 | NA | TRBV30 | once | TGTGCCTGGAATGAGAGGGGGTTTAATTCACCCCTCCACTTT | CAWNERGFNSPLHF
TRBJ2-7 | NA | TRBV6-6 | few | TGTGCCAGCTTCTTAGAAGGTCCACCCTACGAGCAGTACTTC | CASFLEGPPYEQYF
TRBJ2-7 | NA | TRBV6-6 | NA | TGTGCCAGCAGTTACTCTGCCTACGAGCAGTACTTC | CASSYSAYEQYF
TRBJ1-1 | TRBD1 | TRBV5-1 | NA | TGCGCCAGCAGCTTACAGGGGGCGGACACTGAAGCTTTCTTT | CASSLQGADTEAFF
TRBJ2-3 | TRBD2 | TRBV4-1 | NA | TGCGCCAGCAGTCTCTACGAGCGGGGGAGCACAGATACGCAGTATTTT | CASSLYERGSTDTQYF
TRBJ2-1 | NA | TRBV5-5 | NA | TGTGCCAGCAGCTTGGCCCGCGCGGCAGAGGGGTTGTTCTTC | CASSLARAAEGLFF
TRBJ2-5 | TRBD2 | TRBV2 | NA | TGTGCCAGCAGGAAGCGGGGGGGGAAAGAGACCCAGTACTTC | CASRKRGGKETQYF
TRBJ2-1 | NA | TRBV9 | NA | TGTGCCAGCAGCCAGGGGCACCACAATGAGCAGTTCTTC | CASSQGHHNEQFF
TRBJ1-4 | NA | TRBV30 | NA | TGTGCCTGGAGTCGGGGGGCCGCTGAAAAACTGTTTTTT | CAWSRGAAEKLFF
TRBJ2-1 | NA | TRBV7-2 | NA | TGTGCCAGCAGCCCCACGCTTAGCTCCGCCTACAATGAGCAGTTCTTC | CASSPTLSSAYNEQFF
TRBJ1-5 | TRBD1 | TRBV2 | NA | TGTGCCAGCAGCGTAAGGACAGGGAATCAGCCCCAGCATTTT | CASSVRTGNQPQHF
TRBJ1-3 | NA | TRBV5-1 | NA | TGCGCCAGCAGCTTGGAGGGCATCCACTCTGGAAACACCATATATTTT | CASSLEGIHSGNTIYF
TRBJ1-1 | TRBD1 | TRBV27 | NA | TGTGCCAGCAGTAGACGGACAGGGAATTTCCTCGGTGAAGCTTTCTTT | CASSRRTGNFLGEAFF
TRBJ2-3 | NA | TRBV11-2 | NA | TGTGCCAGCAGCTTAGGGCATAGCCCTAGTGATACGCAGTATTTT | CASSLGHSPSDTQYF
TRBJ1-1 | NA | TRBV30 | few | TGTGCCTGGAACTCACAGGTGAACACTGAAGCTTTCTTT | CAWNSQVNTEAFF
TRBJ2-3 | NA | TRBV6-5 | NA | TGTGCCAGCAGTCCCAGGGGATTAGATACGCAGTATTTT | CASSPRGLDTQYF
TRBJ1-2 | TRBD1 | TRBV9 | NA | TGTGCCAGCAGCCCATGGACAGGGGATGGCTACACCTTC | CASSPWTGDGYTF
TRBJ2-7 | NA | TRBV19 | NA | TGTGCCAGTAGTAGTAATCGGGGTGAGCAGTACTTC | CASSSNRGEQYF
TRBJ2-5 | NA | TRBV29-1 | NA | TGCAGCGTTGGGGGGTTGGGGGAGACCCAGTACTTC | CSVGGLGETQYF
TRBJ2-7 | NA | TRBV7-6 | NA | TGTGCCAGCAGCTTAGAGGGCAGCTCCTACGAGCAGTACTTC | CASSLEGSSYEQYF
TRBJ1-1 | NA | TRBV5-6 | NA | TGTGCCAGCAGCTTCGCTACGGGGGGATTCAGACGCACTGAAGCTTTCTTT | CASSFATGGFRRTEAFF
TRBJ1-2 | NA | TRBV16 | NA | TGTGCCAGCAGCCCAGACAAGGTCTATGGCTACACCTTC | CASSPDKVYGYTF
TRBJ1-1 | NA | TRBV6-5 | NA | TGTGCCAGCAAATCTGGTACTGAAGCTTTCTTT | CASKSGTEAFF
TRBJ2-7 | TRBD2 | TRBV12-5 | NA | TGTGCTAGTGGTTTGCCGACTCCCCGGGGGGACTGGCGATATGAGCAGTACTTC | CASGLPTPRGDWRYEQYF
TRBJ1-1 | TRBD1 | TRBV6-6 | few | TGTGCCAGCAGGACTAGGGGGCGCGGCTCTGAAGCTTTCTTT | CASRTRGRGSEAFF
TRBJ2-7 | NA | TRBV10-2 | NA | TGCGCCAGCAAGGACCAGTCCTACGAGCAGTACTTC | CASKDQSYEQYF
TRBJ2-6 | TRBD1 | TRBV4-3 | NA | TGCGCCAGCAGCCAGACAGGGCACTCTGGGGCCAACGTCCTGACTTTC | CASSQTGHSGANVLTF